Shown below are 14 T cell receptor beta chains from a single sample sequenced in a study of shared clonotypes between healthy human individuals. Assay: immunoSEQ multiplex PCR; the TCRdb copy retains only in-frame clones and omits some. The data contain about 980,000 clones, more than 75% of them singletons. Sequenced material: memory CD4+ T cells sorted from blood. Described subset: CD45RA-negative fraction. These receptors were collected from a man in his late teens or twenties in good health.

For the CDR3, the DNA is TGCGCCAGCAGCTTGGTTTCAGGGGGCTACGAGCAGTACTTC. This translates into CASSLVSGGYEQYF. The chain couples TRBV5-1 to TRBJ2-7; 7 bases line up with TRBD1. From germline, CDR1 is SGHRS and CDR2 YFSETQ. With V trimmed by 0 bases and J by 3 bases, 3 bases remained unmatched. The CDR3 totals 14 residues.

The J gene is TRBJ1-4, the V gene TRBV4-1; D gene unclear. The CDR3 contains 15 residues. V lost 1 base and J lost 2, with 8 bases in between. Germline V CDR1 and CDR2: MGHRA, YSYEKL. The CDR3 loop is CASSQGVGTNEKLFF. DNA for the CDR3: TGCGCCAGCAGCCAAGGAGTGGGCACTAATGAAAAACTGTTTTTT.

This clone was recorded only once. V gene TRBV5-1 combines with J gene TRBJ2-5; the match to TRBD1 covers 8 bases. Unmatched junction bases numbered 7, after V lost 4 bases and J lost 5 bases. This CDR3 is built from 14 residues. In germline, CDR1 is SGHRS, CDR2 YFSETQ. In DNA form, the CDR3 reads TGCGCCAGCAGCGGTACAGGGGGTCGGGAGACCCAGTACTTC. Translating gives CASSGTGGRETQYF.

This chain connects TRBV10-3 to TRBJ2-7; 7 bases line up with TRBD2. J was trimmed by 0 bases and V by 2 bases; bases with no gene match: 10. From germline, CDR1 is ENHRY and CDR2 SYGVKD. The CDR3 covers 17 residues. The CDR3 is CAISEPGGGKSSYEQYF. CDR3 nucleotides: TGTGCCATCAGTGAGCCGGGGGGTGGGAAAAGCTCCTACGAGCAGTACTTC.

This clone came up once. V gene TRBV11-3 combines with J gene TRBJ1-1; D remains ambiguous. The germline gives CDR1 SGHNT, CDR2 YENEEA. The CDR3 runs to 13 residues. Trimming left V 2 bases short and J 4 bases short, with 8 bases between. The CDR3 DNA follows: TGTGCCAGCAGCTTATGGGATGGCACTGAAGCTTTCTTT. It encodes CASSLWDGTEAFF.

CDR3 DNA: TGTGCCAGTAGTATCGAGTTCTCCTACGAGCAGTACTTC. This sequence encodes CASSIEFSYEQYF. The chain couples TRBV19 to TRBJ2-7; D is unclear. From germline, CDR1 is LNHDA and CDR2 SQIVND (reference sequence). The CDR3 runs to 13 residues. Trimming took 3 bases from V and 0 from J, leaving 6 bases between them.

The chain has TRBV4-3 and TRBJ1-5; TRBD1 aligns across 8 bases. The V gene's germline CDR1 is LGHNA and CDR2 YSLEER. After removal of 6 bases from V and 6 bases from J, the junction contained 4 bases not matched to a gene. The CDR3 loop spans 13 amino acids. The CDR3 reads CASSQDRVQPQHF. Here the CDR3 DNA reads TGCGCCAGCAGTCAGGACAGGGTTCAGCCCCAGCATTTT.

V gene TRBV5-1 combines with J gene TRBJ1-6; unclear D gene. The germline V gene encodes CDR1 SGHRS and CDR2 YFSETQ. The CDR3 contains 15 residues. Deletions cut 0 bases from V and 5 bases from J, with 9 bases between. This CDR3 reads CASSLGSGNNSPLHF. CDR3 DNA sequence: TGCGCCAGCAGCTTGGGGTCAGGCAATAATTCACCCCTCCACTTT.

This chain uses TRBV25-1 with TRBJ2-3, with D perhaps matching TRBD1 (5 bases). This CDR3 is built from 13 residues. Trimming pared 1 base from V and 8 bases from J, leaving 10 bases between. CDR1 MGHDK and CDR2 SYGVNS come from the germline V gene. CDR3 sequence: CASSEFGAGTQYF. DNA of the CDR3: TGTGCCAGCAGTGAATTTGGGGCTGGTACGCAGTATTTT.

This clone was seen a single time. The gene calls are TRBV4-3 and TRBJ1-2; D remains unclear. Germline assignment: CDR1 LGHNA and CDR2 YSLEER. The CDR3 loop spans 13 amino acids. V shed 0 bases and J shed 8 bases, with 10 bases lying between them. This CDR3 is CASSQDNRLGYTF. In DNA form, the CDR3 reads TGCGCCAGCAGCCAAGATAATAGATTGGGCTACACCTTC.

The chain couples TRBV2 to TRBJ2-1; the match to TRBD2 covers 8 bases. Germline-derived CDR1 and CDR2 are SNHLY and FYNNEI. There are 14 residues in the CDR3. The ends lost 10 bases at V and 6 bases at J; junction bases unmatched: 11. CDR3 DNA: TGTGCCACCCAACTAGCGGTGGGGGGCAATGAGCAGTTCTTC. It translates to CATQLAVGGNEQFF.

CDR3 in amino acids: CASSPGTSVYEQYF. The CDR3 DNA follows: TGTGCCAGTAGTCCCGGGACTAGCGTCTACGAGCAGTACTTC. V and J are TRBV19 and TRBJ2-7; 10 nucleotides line up with TRBD2. CDR1 is LNHDA, CDR2 SQIVND, per germline (reference sequence). The V and J ends lost 5 bases and 3 bases, in that order; junction bases with no gene match: 4. The CDR3 totals 14 residues.

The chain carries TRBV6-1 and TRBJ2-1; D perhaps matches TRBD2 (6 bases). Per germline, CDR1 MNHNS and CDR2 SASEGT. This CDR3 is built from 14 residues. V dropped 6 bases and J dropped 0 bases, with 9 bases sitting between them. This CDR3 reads CASSRDFSYNEQFF. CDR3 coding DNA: TGTGCCAGCAGCCGGGACTTCTCCTACAATGAGCAGTTCTTC.

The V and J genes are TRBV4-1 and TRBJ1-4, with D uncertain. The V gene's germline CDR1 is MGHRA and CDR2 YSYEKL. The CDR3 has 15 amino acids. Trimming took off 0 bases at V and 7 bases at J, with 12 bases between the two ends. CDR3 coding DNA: TGCGCCAGCAGCCAAGATCATTCGGGGAGTGAAAAACTGTTTTTT. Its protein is CASSQDHSGSEKLFF.